Below, one T cell receptor (beta chain) is given with its context. Additional DNA sequences in this sample encode the identical CDR3. Trimming took off 5 bases at V and 1 base at J, with 8 bases between the two ends. Germline assignment: CDR1 SEHNR and CDR2 FQNEAQ (reference sequence). CDR3 size: 13 residues. This record comes from a study of blood T cell repertoires in COVID-19. Study details: The origin of the acute and convalescent COVID-19 samples was the United States, Italy and Spain.

Methods used by the authors: Using reference gene primer amplification, nucleated cell counts were estimated. Sequenced by immunoSEQ multiplex PCR; TCRdb stores in-frame clones only, minus some. The V and J calls and the clone size are those of that table, but D and trimming were determined from the DNA. Altogether 150,000 or so clones are present, 84% being singletons, with the ten largest covering around 45%. The chain carries TRBV7-9 and TRBJ1-1; D is possibly TRBD1 (6 bases). The sample taken for sequencing was peripheral blood. This receptor was taken from a human donor in a cohort sampled during active COVID-19. The CDR3 nucleotides are TGTGCCAGCAGCCTACAGGGGAACACTGAAGCTTTCTTT. It yields the protein CASSLQGNTEAFF.